Sequencing of this T cell receptor (beta chain) was carried out in a study of T cells in Graves' hyperthyroidism and ophthalmopathy. Study-wide results and limits: Most thyroid clonotypes expanded above 0.001 appeared in blood too.

Germline values: CDR1 MGHRA, CDR2 YSYEKL. Trimming pared 0 bases from V and 4 bases from J, leaving 12 bases between. The CDR3 has 15 amino acids. TCR beta CDR3 region amplification was performed from RNA transcripts. In the first-round RT-PCR of the TCR CDR3, the HTBI primer set was used. TCRdb fed the multiplex PCR reads into MiXCR, producing one record per CDR3 protein. The table has 380,000 or so distinct CDR3 sequences, roughly 14% seen once; the top ten hold around 20%. This clonotype was counted only a few times. What it binds is not known. The sequenced sample consisted of blood. The receptor's source is a man aged 25 to 40 with Graves' hyperthyroidism that later progressed to Graves' ophthalmopathy. The V and J genes are TRBV4-1 and TRBJ1-1; a possible D gene is TRBD1 (6 bases). CDR3 nucleotides: TGCGCCAGCAGCCAAGAAGGGGGGGAGTTCACTGAAGCTTTCTTT. Protein: CASSQEGGEFTEAFF.